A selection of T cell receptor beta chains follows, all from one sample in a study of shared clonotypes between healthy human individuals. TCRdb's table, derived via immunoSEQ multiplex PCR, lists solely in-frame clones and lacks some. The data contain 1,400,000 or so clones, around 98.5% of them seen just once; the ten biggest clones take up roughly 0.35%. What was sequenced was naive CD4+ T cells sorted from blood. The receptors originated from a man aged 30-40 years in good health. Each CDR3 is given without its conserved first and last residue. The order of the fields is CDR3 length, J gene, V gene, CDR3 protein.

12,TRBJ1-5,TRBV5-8,ASSLGQNNQPQH
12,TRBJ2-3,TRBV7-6,ASSLAVRPDTQY
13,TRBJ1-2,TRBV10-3,AISEGVTGSQGYT
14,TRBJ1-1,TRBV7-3,ASSYQPDRGRTEAF
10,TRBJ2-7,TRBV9,ASSSLGLEQY
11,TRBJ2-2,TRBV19,ASRTVNTGELF
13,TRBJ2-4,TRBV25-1,ASSEYWGQGNIQY
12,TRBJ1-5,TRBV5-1,ASSVTGGNQPQH
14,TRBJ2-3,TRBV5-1,ASNRGPGLATDTQY
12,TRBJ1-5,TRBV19,ASSIRGYNQPQH
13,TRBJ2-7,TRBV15,ATSGGGTGTYEQY
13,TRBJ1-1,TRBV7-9,ASSLARPASTEAF
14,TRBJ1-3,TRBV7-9,ASSLDGVSSGNTIY
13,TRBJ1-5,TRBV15,ATSRERLGGQPQH
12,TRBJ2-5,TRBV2,ASKPHIYQETQY
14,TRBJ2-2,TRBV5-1,ASSLVTQGPAGELF
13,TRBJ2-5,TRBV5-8,ASSLGRGGQETQY
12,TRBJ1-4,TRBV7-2,ASSLVEGHEKLF
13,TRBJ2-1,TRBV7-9,ASSNGTSGYNEQF
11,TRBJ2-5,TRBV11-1,ASSSTPPGTQY